These T cell receptor beta chains were read from a single sample in a study of T cell repertoires in cytomegalovirus infection. MiXCR was run by TCRdb on the reads, yielding one entry per CDR3 protein. Of around 280,000 distinct CDR3 sequences in the sample, roughly a tenth were seen once. The sequencing sample was made of PBMCs. These receptors originate from a human donor in good health (CMV status not recorded). Some clones in this sample may be carry-over from other donors' samples. The CDR3 runs from the conserved cysteine through the conserved F or W. A D gene is named only where the DNA matches it firmly. Rows may omit the clone size; those that give it use once, few, many or a size class.

clone_size	d_call	j_call	v_call	cdr3_nt	cdr3_aa
many	TRBD1	TRBJ1-1	TRBV20-1	TGCAGTGCTAGAGTGGGACAGGGCGGCACTGAAGCTTTCTTT	CSARVGQGGTEAFF
many	TRBD2	TRBJ2-5	TRBV28	TGTGCCAGCAGTACACGGACTAGCGGGGGTGAGACCCAGTACTTC	CASSTRTSGGETQYF
NA	TRBD1	TRBJ2-1	TRBV24-1	TGTGCCACCAGTGATACGCCGGGACAGGGTTATATAGGGAATGAGCAGTTCTTC	CATSDTPGQGYIGNEQFF
many	NA	TRBJ1-2	TRBV29-1	TGCAGCGTTGCCCCACAGGGAGCTAACTATGGCTACACCTTC	CSVAPQGANYGYTF
NA	NA	TRBJ2-3	TRBV29-1	TGCAGCGTTCGTAAAAGCTCCCGGACAGATACGCAGTATTTT	CSVRKSSRTDTQYF
few	TRBD1	TRBJ2-6	TRBV20-1	TGCAGTGCCACGAATCACAGGGGCCCCGGGGCCAACGTCCTGACTTTC	CSATNHRGPGANVLTF
many	NA	TRBJ1-1	TRBV10-3	TGTGCCATCAGTGAGTCCGGGGTTGTAGACACTGAAGCTTTCTTT	CAISESGVVDTEAFF
many	NA	TRBJ2-3	TRBV29-1	TGCAGCGTTCTGTGGCCGGGCACAGATACGCAGTATTTT	CSVLWPGTDTQYF
many	NA	TRBJ1-1	TRBV7-9	TGTGCCAGCAGCCCCCGGACAGTTCCGAAGAACACTGAAGCTTTCTTT	CASSPRTVPKNTEAFF
many	NA	TRBJ2-5	TRBV7-9	TGTGCCAGCAGCCCCCCCCAGACCCAAGAGACCCAGTACTTC	CASSPPQTQETQYF
many	TRBD2	TRBJ2-1	TRBV20-1	TGCAGTGCTAGAGGGAAACTAGCGGGGGACCCGCGTGAGCAGTTCTTC	CSARGKLAGDPREQFF
NA	TRBD1	TRBJ1-2	TRBV2	TGTGCCAGCAATAGACAGGGGATGGGCGGCTACACCTTC	CASNRQGMGGYTF
NA	NA	TRBJ1-1	TRBV29-1	TGCAGCGTTGATGTAATGGGCACTGAAGCTTTCTTT	CSVDVMGTEAFF
NA	NA	TRBJ2-3	TRBV7-9	TGTGCCAGCAGCTTAGCGGAGGGGCGGGGTGGTACGCAGTATTTT	CASSLAEGRGGTQYF
many	TRBD1	TRBJ2-1	TRBV18	TGTGCCAGCTCACTCGGGACAGGGGGTACCTACAATGAGCAGTTCTTC	CASSLGTGGTYNEQFF
few	TRBD2	TRBJ2-5	TRBV9	TGTGCCAGCAGCGTTGGAGTAGCGGGGGCTAGAAAGACCCAGTACTTC	CASSVGVAGARKTQYF
few	TRBD1	TRBJ1-4	TRBV5-6	TGTGCCAGCAGCACGACAGGGACGGGTAATGAAAAACTGTTTTTT	CASSTTGTGNEKLFF
many	NA	TRBJ2-7	TRBV12-3/TRBV12-4	TGTGCCAGCAGTTCCACGGACAGTCCCTACGAGCAGTACTTC	CASSSTDSPYEQYF
many	NA	TRBJ1-2	TRBV7-2	TGTGCCAGCAGCTTAGGCAGGGAAAAGGGGGGCTACACCTTC	CASSLGREKGGYTF
many	TRBD1	TRBJ2-2	TRBV6-5	TGTGCCCGCCAGGGGGTAAACGTCGGGGAGCTGTTTTTT	CARQGVNVGELFF
few	NA	TRBJ2-5	TRBV19	TGTGCCAGTAGTATATCAGGGACGGAGACCCAGTACTTC	CASSISGTETQYF
NA	NA	TRBJ1-5	TRBV12-3/TRBV12-4	TGTGCCAGCAGCCTTCCGGGACACTTTAATCAGCCCCAGCATTTT	CASSLPGHFNQPQHF
many	TRBD1	TRBJ2-2	TRBV7-9	TGTGCCAGCAGCCGACAGGGTCTCAACACCGGGGAGCTGTTTTTT	CASSRQGLNTGELFF
many	TRBD1	TRBJ1-1	TRBV2	TGTGCCAGCAGTGAACAAGGGGGCGCGGGCACTGAAGCTTTCTTT	CASSEQGGAGTEAFF
many	TRBD2	TRBJ2-1	TRBV28	TGTGCCAGCAGTATTACTAGCGGGGTCAATGAGCAGTTCTTC	CASSITSGVNEQFF